Presented here are 3 T cell receptor beta chains from one specimen sequenced in a study of response to subunit inactivated influenza vaccine. Via MiXCR, TCRdb re-called the RT-PCR reads, giving one row per CDR3 protein. The data show around 470,000 distinct CDR3 sequences, approximately 7.8% seen once. The sequenced sample was PBMCs from blood, obtained less than 25 months after vaccination. The receptors here all came from a man in his fifties or sixties who received an inactivated influenza vaccine.

This clonotype was detected only a few times. The CDR3 region has the DNA TGTGCCAGCAGTCACCGGGACTGGGCCTACGAGCAGTACTTC. Protein sequence: CASSHRDWAYEQYF. The rearrangement uses TRBV12-3 or TRBV12-4 and TRBJ2-7; tentative D call: TRBD2 (6 bases). This CDR3 has 14 residues. V shed 5 bases and J shed 2 bases, with 13 bases lying between them.

This clonotype was counted many times. The chain is built from TRBV20-1 and TRBJ2-1, with 9 bases matching TRBD2. Germline CDR1 DFQATT, CDR2 SNEGSKA (reference sequence). Losses at the gene ends were 6 bases for V and 10 bases for J; bases not matched to a gene: 13. The CDR3 covers 14 residues. The CDR3: CSAPVLAGSHEQFF. The CDR3 nucleotides are TGCAGTGCCCCTGTACTAGCGGGCTCTCACGAGCAGTTCTTC.

The chain has TRBV19 and TRBJ1-6; TRBD1 might be the D (6 bases). V lost 3 bases, J lost 11 bases, and 14 bases lay in between. This CDR3 is 14 amino acids long. Germline CDR1 reads LNHDA; CDR2 reads SQIVND (reference sequence). CDR3 sequence (DNA): TGTGCCAGTAGTATCAATAGGGGGGGAGCACCCCTCCACTTT. Protein: CASSINRGGAPLHF.